The 5 T cell receptor beta chains reported below all come from one sample, sequenced in a study of cytomegalovirus exposure and HLA in healthy donors. Both 60 Vbeta primers and 13 Jbeta primers went into the PCR. The method was immunoSEQ multiplex PCR; TCRdb's version includes in-frame clones alone and lacks a portion of them. The sample shows hundreds of thousands of clones, 60% to 80% of them seen only once. The sequenced sample consisted of PBMCs. These TCRs come from a male donor in good health and CMV-seronegative.

This clone was seen only a few times. The rearrangement joins TRBV7-9 to TRBJ1-1; 8 bases are a match to TRBD1. Germline V CDR1 and CDR2: SEHNR, FQNEAQ (reference sequence). The V segment lost 2 bases and the J segment 6 bases; nucleotides outside the gene matches: 5. This CDR3 has 14 amino acids. The CDR3 region is CASSLTGGTAEAFF. The DNA for the CDR3 is TGTGCCAGCAGCTTAACAGGGGGGACCGCTGAAGCTTTCTTT. The variable domain in full, with the rest retrieved from reference TRBV7-9 and TRBJ1-1, is DTGVSQNPRHKITKRGQNVTFRCDPISEHNRLYWYRQTLGQGPEFLTYFQNEAQLEKSRLLSDRFSAERPKGSFSTLEIQRTEQGDSAMYLCASSLTGGTAEAFFGQGTRLTVV.

This sequence joins TRBV11-2 and TRBJ1-1; D ambiguous. Germline loops: CDR1 SGHAT, CDR2 FQNNGV. Trimming removed 1 base from V and 1 base from J, with 13 bases in between. CDR3 length: 16 amino acids. The CDR3 sequence is CASSLGLREANTEAFF. The CDR3 DNA follows: TGTGCCAGCAGCTTAGGCTTAAGGGAGGCGAACACTGAAGCTTTCTTT.

The chain uses TRBV23-1 and TRBJ1-2, with D tentatively TRBD1 (6 bases). TRBV23-1 is an ORF, with its function uncertain. With 8 bases removed from V and 3 bases from J, the gap between germline ends came to 34 bases. This CDR3 is 20 amino acids long. The CDR3 bases are TGCGCCAGCTCCCCAGACGGGACAAGGCGATCCAGATTACCAGACTATGGCTACACCTTC. Residues: CASSPDGTRRSRLPDYGYTF.

The V gene is TRBV2, the J gene TRBJ2-7; tentative D call: TRBD1 (6 bases). Germline CDR1 is SNHLY and CDR2 is FYNNEI. With 2 bases removed from V and 0 bases from J, the gap between germline ends came to 11 bases. There are 15 residues in the CDR3. The CDR3 here is CASSENGTPSYEQYF. CDR3 DNA: TGTGCCAGCAGTGAAAACGGGACACCCTCCTACGAGCAGTACTTC. Complete variable domain (other parts from reference TRBV2 and TRBJ2-7): EPEVTQTPSHQVTQMGQEVILRCVPISNHLYFYWYRQILGQKVEFLVSFYNNEISEKSEIFDDQFSVERPDGSNFTLKIRSTKLEDSAMYFCASSENGTPSYEQYFGPGTRLTVT.

The chain has TRBV29-1 and TRBJ2-7; the D is unclear. The CDR3 totals 13 residues. With 5 bases removed from V and 0 bases from J, the gap between germline ends came to 11 bases. Germline values: CDR1 SQVTM, CDR2 ANQGSEA. The CDR3 protein is CSVYPERSYEQYF. For the CDR3, the DNA is TGCAGCGTTTACCCCGAGCGCTCCTACGAGCAGTACTTC.